This T cell receptor (beta chain) was captured by sequencing in a study of T cell repertoires in cytomegalovirus infection. Study as a whole: The public TCR beta signatures pointed to both CMV infection and matching HLA type. General study points: The study identified carriers of CMV plus the relevant HLA from cumulative public TCR beta family frequency. Predominance within the ex vivo response was attributable to HLA-C-restricted CMV-specific TCR beta clonotypes.

TCRdb processed the reads anew with MiXCR; each CDR3 protein has one entry. The sample yields some 100,000 distinct CDR3 sequences, about a quarter seen once. This clonotype turned up a few times. Its antigen is undetermined. The sequenced sample was CD8+ T cells from PBMCs. The TCR was taken from a human donor in good health (CMV status not recorded). Some clones in this sample may be carry-over from other donors' samples.

CDR3 sequence: CASSPSGGPTGELFF. The CDR3, as DNA: TGTGCCAGCAGTCCAAGCGGGGGACCTACCGGGGAGCTGTTTTTT. V is TRBV12-3 or TRBV12-4 and J is TRBJ2-2; TRBD2 matches at 8 bases. The CDR3 spans 15 residues. Trimming took 5 bases from V and 5 from J; bases not matched to a gene: 7.